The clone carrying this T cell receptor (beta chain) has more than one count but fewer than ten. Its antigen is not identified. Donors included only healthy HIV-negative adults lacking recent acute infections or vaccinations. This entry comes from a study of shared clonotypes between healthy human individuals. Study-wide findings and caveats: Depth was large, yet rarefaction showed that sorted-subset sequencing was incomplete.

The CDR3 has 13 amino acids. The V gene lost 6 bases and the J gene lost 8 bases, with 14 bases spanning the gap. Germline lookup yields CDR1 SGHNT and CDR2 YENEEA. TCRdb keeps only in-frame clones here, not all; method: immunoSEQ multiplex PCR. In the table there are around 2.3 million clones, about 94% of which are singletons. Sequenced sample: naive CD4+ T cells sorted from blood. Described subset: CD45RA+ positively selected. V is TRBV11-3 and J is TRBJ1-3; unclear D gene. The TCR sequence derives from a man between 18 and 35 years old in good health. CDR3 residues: CASSRDLGDTIYF. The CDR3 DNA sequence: TGTGCCAGCAGTCGCGACCTCGGGGACACCATATATTTT. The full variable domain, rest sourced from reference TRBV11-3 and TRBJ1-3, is EAGVVQSPRYKIIEKKQPVAFWCNPISGHNTLYWYLQNLGQGPELLIRYENEEAVDDSQLPKDRFSAERLKGVDSTLKIQPAELGDSAVYLCASSRDLGDTIYFGEGSWLTVV.